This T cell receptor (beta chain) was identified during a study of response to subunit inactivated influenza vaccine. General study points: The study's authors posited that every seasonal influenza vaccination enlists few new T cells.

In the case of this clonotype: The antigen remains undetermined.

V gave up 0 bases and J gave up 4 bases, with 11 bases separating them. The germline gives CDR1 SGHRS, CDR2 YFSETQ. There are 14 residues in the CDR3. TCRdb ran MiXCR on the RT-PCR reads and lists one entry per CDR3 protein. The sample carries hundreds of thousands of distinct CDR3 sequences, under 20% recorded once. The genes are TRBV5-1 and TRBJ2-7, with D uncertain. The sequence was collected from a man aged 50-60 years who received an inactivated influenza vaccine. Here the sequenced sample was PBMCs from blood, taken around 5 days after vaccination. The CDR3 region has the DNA TGCGCCAGCAGCTTGGGCCCGGCGTGGTACGAGCAGTACTTC. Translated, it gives CASSLGPAWYEQYF.